This T cell receptor (beta chain) was found in a study of regulatory T cells in long-lasting Graves disease. As concerns this clonotype: Its antigen is not known.

Regarding time point: newly diagnosed GD, antithyroid drugs for less than 3 months. With RNA extracted from PBMCs as input, the TCR library was made. In building TCR beta libraries, iRepertoire HTBI primers were used together with Arm-PCR of CDR3 regions. In TCRdb, the multiplex PCR reads were re-called with MiXCR into one record per CDR3 protein. The sample includes roughly 530,000 distinct CDR3 sequences, roughly a sixth of them seen just once. The CDR3 contains 19 residues. Trimming pared 5 bases from V and 0 bases from J, leaving 23 bases between. From germline, CDR1 is MNHGY and CDR2 SVAAGI. Whole-study results and caveats: Gene preferences differed: TRBV28, TRBJ1-2, TRBJ2-5 in persistent cases.

These data are also associated with another study on T cells in Graves' hyperthyroidism and ophthalmopathy. That source adds: Blood held most thyroid clonotypes expanded above 0.001 frequency. Ophthalmopathy and stable hyperthyroidism were told apart by a 13 V-J model. Ophthalmopathy was identified by the model a median approximately 6.4 months ahead of onset.

This sample comprised peripheral blood mononuclear cells (PBMCs), obtained at new diagnosis, from a patient treated with antithyroid drugs. The source is a woman aged 35 to 59 with Graves disease. The V call is TRBV6-9, the J call TRBJ2-4, with D possibly being TRBD1 or TRBD2 (7 bases each). CDR3 amino acids: CASSRGGGQMIRAKNIQYF. For the CDR3, the DNA is TGTGCCAGCAGTCGAGGGGGGGGACAGATGATTAGAGCCAAAAACATTCAGTACTTC.